These 27 T cell receptor beta chains were sequenced from one sample in a study of blood T cell repertoires in COVID-19 (dated by TCRdb to about 2020). The library came from the immunoSEQ multiplex PCR assay. This immuneACCESS table, as held by TCRdb, lists in-frame sequences with V and J called but not all clones. Of the missing ones, under half trace to an unresolved V gene in checked studies; the others have no known cause. This sample has approximately 300,000 clones in its table, and 80% to 90% of those were observed once. The ten most abundant clones make up approximately 3.3% of the sample. Sequencing was performed on peripheral blood. The source of these receptors is a woman in her forties with acute or convalescent COVID-19.

The chain has TRBV19 and TRBJ2-2; possible D gene TRBD1, 8 bases. This CDR3 contains 15 residues. CDR1 and CDR2 (germline): LNHDA, SQIVND (reference sequence). V was cut by 6 bases and J by 5 bases, with 16 bases left in between. The CDR3 region has the DNA TGTGCCAGTAGCTCCGACAGGGGAGGGACCGGGGAGCTGTTTTTT. Residues: CASSSDRGGTGELFF.

J is TRBJ1-5 and V is TRBV4-1, with D perhaps matching TRBD1 (6 bases). CDR3 length: 17 amino acids. V was cut by 3 bases and J by 6 bases, with 21 bases left in between. The germline CDR1 and CDR2 sequences are MGHRA and YSYEKL. The CDR3 here is CASSQPRNRVTLQPQHF. The DNA of the CDR3 is TGCGCCAGCAGCCAGCCTAGAAACAGGGTAACTCTTCAGCCCCAGCATTTT.

The V gene is TRBV11-2, the J gene TRBJ1-6; D is uncertain. Germline V lookup: CDR1 SGHAT, CDR2 FQNNGV. The V gene lost 1 base and the J gene lost 8 bases, with 15 bases spanning the gap. The CDR3 loop spans 16 amino acids. CDR3 in amino acids: CASSLGYAGYYSPLHF. The CDR3 coding sequence is TGTGCCAGCAGCTTAGGGTACGCAGGTTACTATTCACCCCTCCACTTT. The whole variable domain, filled in from reference TRBV11-2 and TRBJ1-6, reads EAGVAQSPRYKIIEKRQSVAFWCNPISGHATLYWYQQILGQGPKLLIQFQNNGVVDDSQLPKDRFSAERLKGVDSTLKIQPAKLEDSAVYLCASSLGYAGYYSPLHFGNGTRLTVT.

This chain connects TRBV5-6 to TRBJ1-2; D gene unclear. Germline assignment: CDR1 SGHDT and CDR2 YYEEEE. Trimming stripped 4 bases from V and 6 bases from J, with 10 bases between. CDR3 length equals 12 residues. The CDR3 reads CASSPGRDGYTF. The CDR3 region has the DNA TGTGCCAGCAGCCCCGGTAGAGATGGCTACACCTTC.

The chain couples TRBV5-6 to TRBJ1-3; D unresolved. Germline V gene sequence: CDR1 SGHDT, CDR2 YYEEEE. V lost 0 bases and J lost 0, with 10 bases in between. This CDR3 has 16 amino acids. CDR3 coding DNA: TGTGCCAGCAGCTTGGTGCCGGGGTACTCTGGAAACACCATATATTTT. It yields the protein CASSLVPGYSGNTIYF.

The chain is built from TRBV3-1 (or the pseudogene TRBV3-2) and TRBJ2-2; 8 bases map to TRBD1. The CDR3 extends over 16 amino acids. Losses at the gene ends were 4 bases for V and 2 bases for J; bases not matched to a gene: 6. Germline V gene data show CDR1 as LGHDT and CDR2 as YNNKEL (reference sequence). The CDR3 region has the DNA TGTGCCAGCAGCCTTCGACAGGGGCCTAACACCGGGGAGCTGTTTTTT. Its protein product is CASSLRQGPNTGELFF.

This clone showed up just a few times. This chain links TRBV24-1 with TRBJ1-2, with 10 bases fitting TRBD1. V lost 4 bases and J lost 8; bases outside the gene matches: 9. Germline CDR1 reads KGHDR; CDR2 reads SFDVKD. This CDR3 spans 15 amino acids. CDR3 in DNA: TGTGCCACCAGTGAGGCGGGACAGGGGTATCGCGGCTACACCTTC. It specifies CATSEAGQGYRGYTF.

The CDR3 reads CATSRDRWQGRDGYTF. The CDR3 DNA follows: TGTGCCACCAGCAGAGATAGGTGGCAGGGAAGGGATGGCTACACCTTC. V usage is TRBV15 and J usage is TRBJ1-2; the D gene is possibly TRBD1 (5 bases). This CDR3 is built from 16 residues. Trimming removed 0 bases at V and 6 bases at J, with 17 bases between. Germline values: CDR1 LNHNV, CDR2 YYDKDF (reference sequence).

This sequence joins TRBV18 and TRBJ1-1; D is possibly TRBD1 (6 bases). Trimming left V 5 bases short and J 1 base short, with 8 bases between. Germline values: CDR1 KGHSH, CDR2 LQKENI. The CDR3 loop spans 13 amino acids. The chain's CDR3 is CASSWDTNTEAFF. In DNA, the CDR3 is TGTGCCAGCTCATGGGACACGAACACTGAAGCTTTCTTT.

This sequence joins TRBV19 and TRBJ2-3, with 10 positions matching TRBD1. The CDR3 is 14 amino acids. Trimming took 4 bases from V and 3 from J; bases not matched to a gene: 1. Germline loops: CDR1 LNHDA, CDR2 SQIVND (reference sequence). The CDR3 protein is CASSRGQGTDTQYF. In DNA, the CDR3 is TGTGCCAGTAGTAGGGGACAGGGGACAGATACGCAGTATTTT.

The chain carries TRBV9 and TRBJ2-3; the match to TRBD2 covers 9 bases. The CDR3 spans 17 residues. The V and J ends lost 3 bases and 0 bases, in that order; junction bases with no gene match: 8. CDR1 is SGDLS and CDR2 is YYNGEE in the germline V gene. Written as DNA, the CDR3 is TGTGCCAGCAGCGACCCAGCGGGGGGTCGGAGCACAGATACGCAGTATTTT. This encodes CASSDPAGGRSTDTQYF.

The rearrangement joins TRBV24-1 to TRBJ1-2, with D hard to call. V shed 3 bases and J shed 6 bases, with 22 bases lying between them. Per germline, CDR1 KGHDR and CDR2 SFDVKD. This CDR3 spans 17 amino acids. The DNA of the CDR3 is TGTGCCACCAGTGATGGGCTGAATGAAATATCCCCTGATGGCTACACCTTC. This sequence encodes CATSDGLNEISPDGYTF.

V gene TRBV5-5 combines with J gene TRBJ1-2; D not resolved. The CDR3 length is 14 residues. V was clipped by 0 bases and J by 1 base, with 7 bases between them. CDR1 SGHKS and CDR2 YYEKEE come from the germline V gene (reference sequence). Here the CDR3 reads CASSLGSSNYGYTF. The CDR3 DNA sequence: TGTGCCAGCAGCTTGGGGTCTAGTAACTATGGCTACACCTTC.

The chain couples TRBV5-6 to TRBJ1-5; no reliable D call. V lost 5 bases to trimming and J lost 1 base, with 13 bases between them. In germline, CDR1 is SGHDT, CDR2 YYEEEE. The CDR3 runs to 15 residues. The CDR3 bases are TGTGCCAGCAGACAAGGAGCGATGAGCAATCAGCCCCAGCATTTT. Protein sequence: CASRQGAMSNQPQHF. The whole variable domain, remainder taken from reference TRBV5-6 and TRBJ1-5, is DAGVTQSPTHLIKTRGQQVTLRCSPKSGHDTVSWYQQALGQGPQFIFQYYEEEERQRGNFPDRFSGHQFPNYSSELNVNALLLGDSALYLCASRQGAMSNQPQHFGDGTRLSIL.

This chain joins TRBV6-6 and TRBJ2-2, with a weak D call TRBD1 (6 bases). The CDR3 sequence is 16 residues long. Germline CDR1 and CDR2: MNHNY and SVGAGI (reference sequence). The V and J ends lost 8 bases and 2 bases respectively, with 18 bases between them. CDR3 sequence reads: CASHPGRQDNTGELFF. The CDR3 region has the DNA TGTGCCAGCCATCCAGGCCGACAGGATAACACCGGGGAGCTGTTTTTT.

The rearrangement links TRBV4-1 to TRBJ2-2; D ambiguous. V gave up 3 bases and J gave up 4 bases, with 12 bases separating them. Germline V gives CDR1 MGHRA, CDR2 YSYEKL. This CDR3 contains 15 residues. The CDR3: CASSHYSRSTGELFF. The CDR3 DNA reads TGCGCCAGCAGCCATTATTCACGGAGCACCGGGGAGCTGTTTTTT.

This chain uses TRBV2 with TRBJ2-7; the D is unclear. V was cut by 2 bases and J by 4 bases, with 3 bases left in between. The CDR3 is made up of 11 amino acids. Germline lookup yields CDR1 SNHLY and CDR2 FYNNEI. The CDR3 loop reads CASSEIYEQYV. The DNA of the CDR3 is TGTGCCAGCAGTGAAATATACGAGCAGTACGTC.

Of note for this clone: The identical CDR3 is also encoded by other nucleotide sequences in the sample. The chain has TRBV19 and TRBJ1-2; TRBD1 might be the D (6 bases). Germline V gene sequence: CDR1 LNHDA, CDR2 SQIVND (reference sequence). V shed 4 bases and J shed 4 bases, with 10 bases lying between them. The CDR3 loop spans 13 amino acids. For the CDR3, the DNA is TGTGCCAGTAGTACCACAGGGATCTATGGCTACACCTTC. Amino acids: CASSTTGIYGYTF.

The chain carries TRBV7-8 and TRBJ1-5; D gene unclear. The CDR3 has 14 amino acids. V lost 6 bases, J lost 3 bases, and 12 bases lay in between. Per germline, CDR1 SGHVS and CDR2 FQNEAQ. This CDR3 is CASSRGGINQPQHF. The DNA for the CDR3 is TGTGCCAGCAGTCGGGGAGGAATCAATCAGCCCCAGCATTTT.

The chain combines TRBV18 with TRBJ2-5; tentatively, D is TRBD2 (5 bases). CDR3 length equals 14 residues. Germline V gives CDR1 KGHSH, CDR2 LQKENI. Trimming cost V 1 base and J 6 bases, with 12 bases left between them. The CDR3: CASSPQSGRKTQYF. The CDR3 DNA reads TGTGCCAGCTCACCACAAAGCGGCCGGAAGACCCAGTACTTC. The whole variable domain, filled in from reference TRBV18 and TRBJ2-5, reads NAGVMQNPRHLVRRRGQEARLRCSPMKGHSHVYWYRQLPEEGLKFMVYLQKENIIDESGMPKERFSAEFPKEGPSILRIQQVVRGDSAAYFCASSPQSGRKTQYFGPGTRLLVL.

The rearrangement joins TRBV24-1 to TRBJ2-2, with 10 bases that match TRBD2. The V gene's germline CDR1 is KGHDR and CDR2 SFDVKD. CDR3 length: 17 amino acids. V shed 4 bases and J 4 bases; nucleotides not matched to a gene: 8. The CDR3, as DNA: TGTGCCACCAGTGACCCGGCTAGCGGGGGAATCACCGGGGAGCTGTTTTTT. It specifies CATSDPASGGITGELFF.

The V and J genes are TRBV5-6 and TRBJ2-1; maybe TRBD2 (7 bases). Germline V gives CDR1 SGHDT, CDR2 YYEEEE. The CDR3 has 16 amino acids. Deletions cut 0 bases from V and 5 bases from J, with 15 bases between. In DNA form, the CDR3 reads TGTGCCAGCAGCTTGGATTGGGGGGGGCCGAACAATGAGCAGTTCTTC. It specifies CASSLDWGGPNNEQFF.

The chain employs TRBV6-2 or TRBV6-3 and TRBJ1-6; possibly TRBD1 for D (6 bases). V lost 6 bases to trimming and J lost 7 bases, with 10 bases between them. This CDR3 region has 13 residues. Germline V CDR1 and CDR2: MNHEY, SVGEGT. CDR3 region: CASSRQANSPLHF. CDR3 DNA: TGTGCCAGCAGCCGACAGGCGAATTCACCCCTCCACTTT.

This chain uses TRBV9 with TRBJ2-1, with 9 nucleotides matching TRBD2. The CDR3 totals 13 residues. Germline lookup yields CDR1 SGDLS and CDR2 YYNGEE. Germline trimming cut 5 bases from V and 8 bases from J; bases unmatched to any gene: 5. CDR3 sequence reads: CASSSGSRDEQFF. The CDR3 region has the DNA TGTGCCAGCAGTAGCGGGAGTAGGGATGAGCAGTTCTTC.

The chain has TRBV3-1 (or the pseudogene TRBV3-2) and TRBJ1-1; 8 bases line up with TRBD1. J lost 4 bases, V lost 3 bases, and 7 bases had no gene match. In germline, CDR1 is LGHDT, CDR2 YNNKEL (reference sequence). The CDR3 has 15 residues. The CDR3 nucleotides are TGTGCCAGCAGCCACGGACAGGGAGTTTTCACTGAAGCTTTCTTT. This codes for CASSHGQGVFTEAFF.

The V and J genes are TRBV6-5 and TRBJ1-2; TRBD1 matches 9 bases. This CDR3 is 15 amino acids long. V gave up 4 bases and J gave up 5 bases; unmatched junction bases: 8. CDR1 and CDR2 from the germline V gene are MNHEY and SVGAGI. Here the CDR3 reads CASSFHDRGGYGYTF. Here the CDR3 DNA reads TGTGCCAGCAGTTTTCACGACAGGGGGGGATATGGCTACACCTTC.

This chain connects TRBV7-2 to TRBJ2-5, with D possibly matching TRBD1 (6 bases). Germline CDR1 reads SGHTA; CDR2 reads FQGNSA. V was cut by 2 bases and J by 5 bases, with 12 bases left in between. This CDR3 is 14 amino acids long. CDR3 nucleotides: TGTGCCAGCAGCTTACCAGGGGTGGGGGAGACCCAGTACTTC. This translates into CASSLPGVGETQYF.